The clone carrying this T cell receptor (beta chain) was seen many times. The antigen remains undetermined. The sample originates from a study of T-cell reconstitution after alpha-beta-depleted transplantation in children. Points from the study as a whole: A year post-transplant, T-cell counts and diversity derived mostly from newly produced T cells. Roughly two months post-transplant, alpha-beta T cells reportedly originated from several hundred graft clones that had expanded.

Preparing the TCRbeta library involved the use of unique molecular identifiers. TCRdb ran MiXCR on the PCR reads and lists one entry per CDR3 protein. Among nearly 200,000 distinct CDR3 sequences listed, roughly 6.3% were seen once. The sequence was collected from a girl in the first two years of life with combined immunodeficiency, due to receive a stem cell transplant. Sample: PBMCs, taken before TCRalphabeta/CD19-depleted stem cell transplant.

This CDR3 is CASSRTGSYEQYF. CDR3 nucleotide sequence: TGTGCCAGCAGTAGGACAGGTAGCTACGAGCAGTACTTC. The chain carries TRBV12-3 or TRBV12-4 and TRBJ2-7, with 7 bases aligning to TRBD1. J gave up 3 bases and V 5 bases, and 4 bases lay outside the gene matches. The CDR3 has 13 residues.